A single sample is the source of the 31 T cell receptor beta chains below, sequenced in a study of identical twins. MiXCR, run by TCRdb on the 5' RACE reads, gives a single entry per CDR3 protein. The sample lists approximately 670,000 distinct CDR3 sequences; 6.1% were seen once. The sample was naive T cells sorted from blood. The receptor source for this set is a man aged 18 to 30 in good health.

Many counts were recorded for this clonotype. The J gene is TRBJ2-7, the V gene TRBV7-2; TRBD2 matches 7 bases. Germline CDR1 SGHTA, CDR2 FQGNSA. J was trimmed by 0 bases and V by 4 bases; bases with no gene match: 9. This CDR3 spans 16 amino acids. CDR3 bases: TGTGCCAGCAGCTCCTTCCCAGCGGGAAGCTCCTACGAGCAGTACTTC. Its translation is CASSSFPAGSSYEQYF.

This clonotype was picked up a small number of times. This sequence joins TRBV19 and TRBJ2-1, with D unresolved. The CDR3 is 13 residues long. The V and J ends lost 7 bases and 7 bases respectively, with 14 bases between them. The germline gives CDR1 LNHDA, CDR2 SQIVND (reference sequence). CDR3 in amino acids: CASKNQRVNEQFF. For the CDR3, the DNA is TGTGCCAGTAAAAACCAGCGAGTTAATGAGCAGTTCTTC.

The J gene is TRBJ2-7, the V gene TRBV6-2 or TRBV6-3; 10 bases map to TRBD2. With V trimmed by 2 bases and J by 4 bases, 8 bases remained unmatched. The CDR3 contains 16 residues. From germline, CDR1 is MNHEY and CDR2 SVGEGT. In DNA, the CDR3 is TGTGCCAGCAGTTACCCCCCTCTAGCGGGAGCGTACGAGCAGTACTTC. Protein sequence: CASSYPPLAGAYEQYF.

This clonotype came up a few times. J is TRBJ2-5 and V is TRBV6-2 or TRBV6-3, with 7 positions matching TRBD1. V shed 10 bases, J shed 5 bases, and the junction held 7 bases outside the gene matches. The V gene's germline CDR1 is MNHEY and CDR2 SVGEGT. This CDR3 region has 12 residues. CDR3 sequence reads: CATATGVETQYF. Written as DNA, the CDR3 is TGTGCCACCGCTACAGGGGTGGAGACCCAGTACTTC.

The sample holds a few counts of this clonotype. CDR3 region: CAGEGDSNQPQHF. The CDR3 nucleotides read TGTGCCGGAGAAGGGGACAGCAATCAGCCCCAGCATTTT. The genes are TRBV30 and TRBJ1-5; perhaps TRBD1 as D (5 bases). The germline gives CDR1 GTSNPN, CDR2 SVGIG (reference sequence). This CDR3 is 13 amino acids long. Trimming shortened V by 8 bases and J by 1 base, and 12 bases separated the two germline ends. Combining the CDR3 with reference TRBV30 and TRBJ1-5 gives the whole variable domain SQTIHQWPATLVQPVGSPLSLECTVEGTSNPNLYWYRQAAGRGLQLLFYSVGIGQISSEVPQNLSASRPQDRQFILSSKKLLLSDSGFYLCAGEGDSNQPQHFGDGTRLSIL.

This clonotype has a handful of counts. This sequence joins TRBV20-1 and TRBJ2-3, with D maybe TRBD2 (5 bases). CDR1 is DFQATT, CDR2 SNEGSKA, per germline (reference sequence). Trimming removed 7 bases from V and 0 bases from J, with 11 bases in between. The CDR3 totals 13 residues. CDR3 in amino acids: CSGERPSTDTQYF. As DNA, the CDR3 is TGCAGTGGCGAGCGGCCTAGCACAGATACGCAGTATTTT.

V is TRBV7-2 and J is TRBJ2-1, with 12 positions matching TRBD2. V shed 4 bases, J shed 12 bases, and the junction held 10 bases outside the gene matches. CDR1 and CDR2 from the germline V gene are SGHTA and FQGNSA. The CDR3 runs 15 residues. In DNA, the CDR3 is TGTGCCAGCAGCTACCTAGCGGGAGGGCCCTCGGGGCAGTTCTTC. Its translation: CASSYLAGGPSGQFF.

This clonotype has ten or more counts. The chain joins TRBV5-1 to TRBJ2-7; weak D call: TRBD2 (6 bases). Germline V lookup: CDR1 SGHRS, CDR2 YFSETQ. V was cut by 0 bases and J by 5 bases, with 15 bases left in between. The CDR3 spans 15 residues. In nucleotides, the CDR3 is TGCGCCAGCAGCTTGGGGGGGGTCCCTTCTAACGAGCAGTACGTC. It yields the protein CASSLGGVPSNEQYV.

The rearrangement links TRBV5-5 to TRBJ1-5; 10 nucleotides align to TRBD1. V shed 4 bases, J shed 6 bases, and the junction held 7 bases outside the gene matches. There are 15 residues in the CDR3. The germline V gene has CDR1 SGHKS and CDR2 YYEKEE (reference sequence). The CDR3 spells CASSPDRGLGQPQHF. Written as DNA, the CDR3 is TGTGCCAGCAGCCCTGACAGGGGGCTAGGTCAGCCCCAGCATTTT.

The rearrangement joins TRBV12-3 or TRBV12-4 to TRBJ2-2; TRBD1 might be the D (5 bases). V was shortened by 7 bases and J by 2 bases, with 14 bases between the two germline ends. CDR3 length: 15 residues. The CDR3 DNA follows: TGTGCCAGCACCCCAGGGCTCACAAACACCGGGGAGCTGTTTTTT. Residues: CASTPGLTNTGELFF.

CDR3 region: CSARDARQGEETQYF. In DNA, the CDR3 is TGCAGTGCTAGAGATGCAAGACAGGGAGAAGAGACCCAGTACTTC. The rearrangement joins TRBV20-1 to TRBJ2-5; TRBD1 aligns across 7 bases. The CDR3 spans 15 residues. Germline loops: CDR1 DFQATT, CDR2 SNEGSKA (reference sequence). The V gene end was trimmed by 0 bases and the J gene end by 3 bases; junction bases not matched to a gene: 7.

A few counts support this clonotype. This sequence joins TRBV2 and TRBJ2-7, with TRBD1 matching over 8 bases. The V gene end was trimmed by 6 bases and the J gene end by 6 bases; junction bases not matched to a gene: 7. The CDR3 has 13 amino acids. The germline CDR1 and CDR2 sequences are SNHLY and FYNNEI. The CDR3 here is CASRGDRSGEQYF. The CDR3 nucleotides read TGTGCCAGCAGAGGGGACAGGTCGGGCGAGCAGTACTTC.

This clonotype appeared many times. The rearrangement joins TRBV6-1 to TRBJ1-2, with 8 bases identical to TRBD1. CDR1 is MNHNS, CDR2 SASEGT, per germline. This CDR3 spans 15 amino acids. V shed 6 bases, J shed 6 bases, and the junction held 12 bases outside the gene matches. The CDR3 region is CASSPKPDRAHGYTF. As DNA, the CDR3 is TGTGCCAGCAGCCCAAAACCGGACAGGGCGCATGGCTACACCTTC.

Only a few counts were recorded for this clonotype. CDR3 DNA sequence: TGTGCCAGCAGCGTAGCGAAGTACACCGGGGAGCTGTTTTTT. Its translation: CASSVAKYTGELFF. The V call is TRBV9, the J call TRBJ2-2, with unresolved D. Germline loops: CDR1 SGDLS, CDR2 YYNGEE. Between the trimmed V and J ends, which lost 0 bases and 3 bases, there was a span of 6 bases. The CDR3 is 14 amino acids.

The sample holds many counts of this clonotype. The rearrangement uses TRBV5-1 and TRBJ2-5; D call uncertain. This CDR3 comprises 15 residues. V lost 4 bases and J 4 bases, leaving 17 bases between the germline ends. The germline V gene has CDR1 SGHRS and CDR2 YFSETQ. The CDR3 coding sequence is TGCGCCAGCAGCAAACAGACCTTTGTGTCAGAGACCCAGTACTTC. It codes for CASSKQTFVSETQYF.

The CDR3 here is CASSLDGTGNQPQHF. CDR3 nucleotides: TGTGCCAGCAGCTTAGATGGGACAGGGAATCAGCCCCAGCATTTT. The chain links TRBV7-9 to TRBJ1-5; 9 bases agree with TRBD1. V was clipped by 1 base and J by 4 bases; unmatched bases: 2. The CDR3 covers 15 residues. Per the germline V gene, CDR1 is SEHNR and CDR2 is FQNEAQ (reference sequence).

This clonotype was observed at least ten times. The chain couples TRBV20-1 to TRBJ2-5, with D uncertain. The V end lost 1 base, the J end lost 4 bases, and 13 bases lay between the germline ends. Per germline, CDR1 DFQATT and CDR2 SNEGSKA (reference sequence). The CDR3 contains 14 residues. CDR3 sequence (DNA): TGCAGTGCTAGAGTGACATCTCAAGGAGAGACCCAGTACTTC. It translates to CSARVTSQGETQYF.

This chain connects TRBV12-3 or TRBV12-4 to TRBJ1-1; TRBD1 aligns across 9 bases. The CDR3 loop spans 14 amino acids. The trim removed 6 bases at V and 6 bases at J, leaving 8 bases unmatched. Here the CDR3 reads CASSEQGAGSEAFF. The CDR3 DNA follows: TGTGCCAGCAGCGAACAGGGGGCGGGATCTGAAGCTTTCTTT.

Concerning this clonotype: Possible read error: a much larger clone is one base away. V is TRBV29-1 and J is TRBJ2-1, with 9 bases identical to TRBD2. This CDR3 region has 14 residues. V shed 2 bases, J shed 8 bases, and the junction held 7 bases outside the gene matches. CDR1 and CDR2 (germline): SQVTM, ANQGSEA. CDR3 coding DNA: TGCAGCGTTGAACGCCTAGCGGGAACCGATGAGCAGTTCTTC. Its translation: CSVERLAGTDEQFF.

In its sample, this clonotype was seen a few times. V usage is TRBV7-9 and J usage is TRBJ2-7; the D gene is possibly TRBD1 (6 bases). This CDR3 is 14 amino acids long. Trimming took 5 bases from V and 6 from J, leaving 17 bases between them. CDR1 and CDR2 from the germline V gene are SEHNR and FQNEAQ (reference sequence). The CDR3 loop is CASSQAHRASEQYF. As DNA, the CDR3 is TGTGCCAGCAGCCAGGCGCACAGGGCGTCCGAGCAGTACTTC.

This clonotype has just a few counts. The gene calls are TRBV5-5 and TRBJ2-7; TRBD2 matches 12 bases. J lost 2 bases, V lost 4 bases, and 4 bases had no gene match. Germline CDR1 reads SGHKS; CDR2 reads YYEKEE (reference sequence). The CDR3 is 15 amino acids. In DNA form, the CDR3 reads TGTGCCAGCAGCGAAGGACTAGCGGGAACCTACGAGCAGTACTTC. Translation: CASSEGLAGTYEQYF.

The chain has TRBV20-1 and TRBJ2-3; 12 positions match TRBD2. Germline lookup yields CDR1 DFQATT and CDR2 SNEGSKA (reference sequence). This CDR3 spans 14 amino acids. Trimming took 7 bases from V and 5 from J; bases not matched to a gene: 7. The DNA of the CDR3 is TGCAGTGGCCGACTAGCGGGAGAGAGAGATACGCAGTATTTT. Protein: CSGRLAGERDTQYF.

At least ten counts were recorded for this clonotype. The rearrangement joins TRBV20-1 to TRBJ2-4; 7 nucleotides line up with TRBD2. J was trimmed by 3 bases and V by 1 base; bases with no gene match: 9. The CDR3 runs 16 residues. Germline V lookup: CDR1 DFQATT, CDR2 SNEGSKA (reference sequence). The CDR3 protein is CSARGPSGDFKNIQYF. The CDR3 DNA follows: TGCAGTGCTAGAGGACCAAGCGGGGACTTCAAAAACATTCAGTACTTC.

At least ten counts were recorded for this clonotype. This chain connects TRBV20-1 to TRBJ2-2; D remains unclear. The CDR3 is made up of 13 amino acids. In germline, CDR1 is DFQATT, CDR2 SNEGSKA (reference sequence). The V end was cut by 5 bases, the J end by 1 base, with 8 bases between. The CDR3 here is CSAPRQNTGELFF. For the CDR3, the DNA is TGCAGTGCTCCCCGACAGAACACCGGGGAGCTGTTTTTT.

This clonotype was seen many times. The rearrangement joins TRBV29-1 to TRBJ2-4; D gene uncertain. V lost 4 bases, J lost 2 bases, and 6 bases lay in between. This CDR3 comprises 12 residues. Per the germline V gene, CDR1 is SQVTM and CDR2 is ANQGSEA. CDR3 DNA: TGCAGCGTTGTTTTTTCCAAAAACATTCAGTACTTC. It specifies CSVVFSKNIQYF.

This clonotype appeared a few times. The rearrangement links TRBV2 to TRBJ2-7; 9 bases are a match to TRBD1. In germline, CDR1 is SNHLY, CDR2 FYNNEI. This CDR3 is built from 15 residues. Losses at the gene ends were 7 bases for V and 1 base for J; bases not matched to a gene: 8. CDR3: CASNIPGQGSYEQYF. The CDR3 DNA is TGTGCCAGCAACATTCCAGGACAGGGGTCCTACGAGCAGTACTTC. Drawing the rest from reference TRBV2 and TRBJ2-7, the complete variable domain is EPEVTQTPSHQVTQMGQEVILRCVPISNHLYFYWYRQILGQKVEFLVSFYNNEISEKSEIFDDQFSVERPDGSNFTLKIRSTKLEDSAMYFCASNIPGQGSYEQYFGPGTRLTVT.

This clonotype was detected ten times or more. This sequence joins TRBV29-1 and TRBJ2-1; no firm D call. This CDR3 is built from 12 residues. Trimming stripped 4 bases from V and 7 bases from J, with 11 bases between. The germline gives CDR1 SQVTM, CDR2 ANQGSEA. This chain's CDR3 is CSVVRSPNEQFF. CDR3 DNA: TGCAGCGTTGTCAGGTCGCCAAATGAGCAGTTCTTC.

The genes are TRBV30 and TRBJ1-1, with D maybe TRBD1 (6 bases). The CDR3 loop spans 11 amino acids. V shed 5 bases and J shed 4 bases, with 8 bases lying between them. Germline lookup yields CDR1 GTSNPN and CDR2 SVGIG (reference sequence). CDR3 protein: CAWGRGTEAFF. The CDR3 DNA sequence: TGTGCCTGGGGCAGGGGCACTGAAGCTTTCTTT.

This clonotype was seen repeatedly, ten times or more. The chain recombines TRBV3-1 with TRBJ2-7; TRBD1 might be the D (6 bases). Germline lookup yields CDR1 LGHDT and CDR2 YNNKEL (reference sequence). Trimming took off 0 bases at V and 4 bases at J, with 13 bases between the two ends. This CDR3 has 15 residues. The CDR3 nucleotides read TGTGCCAGCAGCCAAGAAACAGGGTGGGAGTACGAGCAGTACTTC. This gives the protein CASSQETGWEYEQYF.

This clonotype has at least ten counts. The genes are TRBV9 and TRBJ2-1; D gene unclear. The V gene's germline CDR1 is SGDLS and CDR2 YYNGEE. The CDR3 is made up of 13 amino acids. With 1 base removed from V and 7 bases from J, the gap between germline ends came to 9 bases. The DNA of the CDR3 is TGTGCCAGCAGCGTATTGTTAGAAAATGAGCAGTTCTTC. This translates into CASSVLLENEQFF.

This clonotype has at least ten counts. The chain carries TRBV6-1 and TRBJ2-7; D call uncertain. Deletions cut 7 bases from V and 3 bases from J, with 13 bases between. CDR3 length: 13 amino acids. Looked up from germline, CDR1 is MNHNS and CDR2 is SASEGT. The CDR3 DNA reads TGTGCCAGCACATTTCAGCCGGACTACGAGCAGTACTTC. Its translation is CASTFQPDYEQYF.